The entry below gives a single TCR beta chain sequence along with its context. Only in-frame clones appear in the TCRdb table, and some are missing; sequencing was by immunoSEQ multiplex PCR. The sample lists more than 2 million clones; 90% to 95% were seen once. This specimen belongs to a study of shared clonotypes between healthy human individuals. The V and J ends lost 7 bases and 3 bases respectively, with 21 bases between them. The CDR3 loop spans 16 amino acids. In germline, CDR1 is SEHNR, CDR2 FQNEAQ (reference sequence). J is TRBJ2-5 and V is TRBV7-9, with D possibly matching TRBD2 (6 bases). Sequencing input: naive CD4+ T cells sorted from blood. Subset defined: CD45RA+ positively selected. This receptor was identified in a young man in good health. The CDR3 nucleotides are TGTGCCAGCACCCCCGGAGGTAGCGGCTCCAAAGAGACCCAGTACTTC. Translating it yields CASTPGGSGSKETQYF.